This T cell receptor beta chain was recovered during a study of T cell repertoires in cytomegalovirus infection. The CDR3 covers 18 residues. J gave up 2 bases and V 5 bases, and 12 bases lay outside the gene matches. TCRdb re-called the reads through MiXCR, storing one row per CDR3 protein. In the table there are around 430,000 distinct CDR3 sequences, 40% to 50% of which are singletons. A remark on this clonotype: Its target is unknown.

The receptor was isolated from a human donor in good health (CMV status not recorded). Some clones in this sample may be carry-over from other donors' samples. J is TRBJ1-2 and V is TRBV12-3 or TRBV12-4; 12 bases fit TRBD1. The material was cultured PBMCs, obtained from culture after CMV antigen stimulation. CDR3 sequence reads: CASSGLGQGARGNYGYTF. CDR3 in DNA: TGTGCCAGCAGTGGTCTGGGACAGGGGGCGCGGGGCAACTATGGCTACACCTTC.